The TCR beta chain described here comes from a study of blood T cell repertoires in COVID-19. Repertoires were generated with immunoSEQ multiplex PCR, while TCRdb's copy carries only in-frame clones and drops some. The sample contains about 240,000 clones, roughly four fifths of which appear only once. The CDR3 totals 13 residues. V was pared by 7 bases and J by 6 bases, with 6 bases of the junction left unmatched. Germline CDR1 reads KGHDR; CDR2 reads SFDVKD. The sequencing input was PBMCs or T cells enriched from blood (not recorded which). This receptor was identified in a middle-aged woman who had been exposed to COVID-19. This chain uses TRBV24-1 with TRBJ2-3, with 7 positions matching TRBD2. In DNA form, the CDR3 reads TGTGCCACCAGCCCGGGGGGTGATGATACGCAGTATTTT. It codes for CATSPGGDDTQYF.